A single sample is the source of the 30 T cell receptor beta chains below, sequenced in a study of T cell responses to AZD1222 COVID-19 vaccine. Assay: immunoSEQ multiplex PCR; the TCRdb copy retains only in-frame clones and omits some. The table has approximately 89,000 clones, roughly 84% seen once; the top ten hold roughly 5.6%. The sample consisted of peripheral blood, taken 28 days after the second AZD1222 dose. The receptors derive from an adult who received the AZD1222 COVID-19 vaccine.

The chain uses TRBV5-6 and TRBJ2-1, with D tentatively TRBD1 (6 bases). Germline assignment: CDR1 SGHDT and CDR2 YYEEEE. Trimming left V 4 bases short and J 4 bases short, with 18 bases between. CDR3 length: 16 amino acids. The CDR3, as DNA: TGTGCCAGCAGCAGTAACAGGGCCAGCCCTTACAATGAGCAGTTCTTC. Its translation is CASSSNRASPYNEQFF.

The J gene is TRBJ1-2, the V gene TRBV5-1; 7 positions agree with TRBD1. This CDR3 is 13 amino acids long. Germline V gene sequence: CDR1 SGHRS, CDR2 YFSETQ. Germline trimming cut 1 base from V and 6 bases from J; bases unmatched to any gene: 3. The CDR3 protein is CASSLRQGDGYTF. CDR3 sequence (DNA): TGCGCCAGCAGCTTGCGTCAGGGGGATGGCTACACCTTC.

This rearrangement joins TRBV10-3 to TRBJ2-2; TRBD2 agrees at 13 bases. V shed 6 bases and J 5 bases; nucleotides not matched to a gene: 12. The CDR3 runs to 18 residues. The germline gives CDR1 ENHRY, CDR2 SYGVKD. The CDR3 spells CAIRALRLAGGGTGELFF. CDR3 DNA: TGTGCCATCAGAGCCCTGCGACTAGCGGGAGGAGGAACCGGGGAGCTGTTTTTT.

The V call is TRBV4-2, the J call TRBJ1-3; D is unresolved. V shed 0 bases and J shed 4 bases, with 4 bases lying between them. The CDR3 loop spans 13 amino acids. The germline V gene encodes CDR1 LGHNA and CDR2 YNFKEQ. The chain's CDR3 is CASSQDFGNTIYF. The CDR3 DNA follows: TGTGCCAGCAGCCAAGACTTCGGAAACACCATATATTTT.

In DNA form, the CDR3 reads TGTGCCAGTAGTATTCGGGGGGGAGGTACAGATACGCAGTATTTT. Amino acids: CASSIRGGGTDTQYF. The V and J genes are TRBV19 and TRBJ2-3; 8 bases agree with TRBD2. There are 15 residues in the CDR3. The V segment lost 3 bases and the J segment 3 bases; nucleotides outside the gene matches: 5. Germline CDR1 is LNHDA and CDR2 is SQIVND (reference sequence).

The gene calls are TRBV7-3 and TRBJ2-5; D unclear. V was cut by 1 base and J by 9 bases, with 9 bases left in between. The CDR3 consists of 12 residues. Germline-derived CDR1 and CDR2 are SGHTA and FQGTGA. As DNA, the CDR3 is TGTGCCAGCAGCTTAAGGGCCGGGCCCCAGTACTTC. Amino acids: CASSLRAGPQYF. The full variable domain, rest sourced from reference TRBV7-3 and TRBJ2-5, is GAGVSQTPSNKVTEKGKYVELRCDPISGHTALYWYRQSLGQGPEFLIYFQGTGAADDSGLPNDRFFAVRPEGSVSTLKIQRTERGDSAVYLCASSLRAGPQYFGPGTRLLVL.

The table lists this clone with a few counts. The chain carries TRBV6-5 and TRBJ1-3; TRBD1 matches 8 bases. Looked up from germline, CDR1 is MNHEY and CDR2 is SVGAGI. The CDR3 loop spans 14 amino acids. V shed 6 bases and J 2 bases; nucleotides not matched to a gene: 3. DNA of the CDR3: TGTGCCAGCAGCTCGACAGGGGCTGGAAACACCATATATTTT. This codes for CASSSTGAGNTIYF.

The chain combines TRBV5-1 with TRBJ2-5; D gene ambiguous. The CDR3 is 12 residues long. Germline loops: CDR1 SGHRS, CDR2 YFSETQ. V was pared by 4 bases and J by 2 bases, with 6 bases between. CDR3 residues: CASSQPQETQYF. CDR3 DNA: TGCGCCAGCAGCCAGCCACAAGAGACCCAGTACTTC.

The rearrangement joins TRBV19 to TRBJ2-7, with TRBD2 matching over 13 bases. The CDR3 consists of 16 residues. The germline CDR1 and CDR2 sequences are LNHDA and SQIVND (reference sequence). The junction had 15 bases not matched to a gene; V was cut back by 10 bases and J by 6 bases. CDR3 region: CATSGGTSGNHGEQYF. CDR3 DNA: TGTGCCACCTCTGGCGGGACTAGCGGGAACCATGGCGAGCAGTACTTC. The complete variable domain, with remaining parts taken from reference TRBV19 and TRBJ2-7, reads DGGITQSPKYLFRKEGQNVTLSCEQNLNHDAMYWYRQDPGQGLRLIYYSQIVNDFQKGDIAEGYSVSREKKESFPLTVTSAQKNPTAFYLCATSGGTSGNHGEQYFGPGTRLTVT.

V and J are TRBV28 and TRBJ1-5; 9 nucleotides match TRBD1. Germline V gene data show CDR1 as MDHEN and CDR2 as SYDVKM. V shed 6 bases, J shed 7 bases, and the junction held 10 bases outside the gene matches. The CDR3 has 15 residues. The CDR3 loop reads CASSPGQGGGQPQHF. CDR3 DNA sequence: TGTGCCAGCAGCCCGGGACAGGGTGGGGGCCAGCCCCAGCATTTT.

The chain recombines TRBV5-4 with TRBJ1-2; D remains unclear. This CDR3 is built from 13 residues. V lost 4 bases and J lost 7, with 14 bases in between. CDR1 is SGHNT and CDR2 is YYREEE in the germline V gene (reference sequence). CDR3 bases: TGTGCCAGCAGCCGCGACAAGGCAGGTGGCTACACCTTC. Amino acids: CASSRDKAGGYTF.

V usage is TRBV7-2 and J usage is TRBJ2-5; D gene unclear. Deletions cut 0 bases from V and 5 bases from J, with 7 bases between. This CDR3 has 13 amino acids. The germline V gene encodes CDR1 SGHTA and CDR2 FQGNSA. The CDR3 here is CASSLAPRETQYF. CDR3 nucleotide sequence: TGTGCCAGCAGCTTAGCCCCTCGGGAGACCCAGTACTTC.

As regards this clone: At the DNA level, this CDR3 is encoded by other sequences in the same sample as well. The chain couples TRBV2 to TRBJ1-6; D gene uncertain. V lost 0 bases to trimming and J lost 6 bases, with 9 bases between them. CDR3 length equals 15 residues. Germline values: CDR1 SNHLY, CDR2 FYNNEI. The CDR3 reads CASSEALGSNSPLHF. DNA of the CDR3: TGTGCCAGCAGTGAAGCGCTGGGGAGTAATTCACCCCTCCACTTT.

V is TRBV15 and J is TRBJ2-1; D is unclear. The CDR3 covers 15 residues. Germline CDR1 is LNHNV and CDR2 is YYDKDF (reference sequence). Deletions cut 0 bases from V and 2 bases from J, with 8 bases between. This CDR3 reads CATSRELGPYNEQFF. The CDR3, as DNA: TGTGCCACCAGCAGAGAACTGGGCCCCTACAATGAGCAGTTCTTC.

V gene TRBV28 combines with J gene TRBJ2-7, with TRBD2 matching 11 bases. The CDR3 totals 14 residues. The J segment lost 4 bases and the V segment lost 2 bases, leaving 1 base of the junction unmatched. CDR1 MDHEN and CDR2 SYDVKM come from the germline V gene. The CDR3 nucleotides read TGTGCCAGCAGTTTAAGACTAGCGGGATACGAGCAGTACTTC. Protein product: CASSLRLAGYEQYF.

The genes are TRBV15 and TRBJ2-7; 11 bases agree with TRBD2. Looked up from germline, CDR1 is LNHNV and CDR2 is YYDKDF (reference sequence). The CDR3 extends over 18 amino acids. V trimming: 0 bases; J trimming: 3 bases; junction bases outside the gene matches: 10. The CDR3 sequence: CATSRDWSTSGRIYEQYF. The DNA of the CDR3 is TGTGCCACCAGCAGAGATTGGTCCACTAGCGGGAGAATCTACGAGCAGTACTTC.

This chain connects TRBV28 to TRBJ2-5; possible D gene TRBD2, 7 bases. The CDR3 sequence is 15 residues long. Germline V lookup: CDR1 MDHEN, CDR2 SYDVKM. Deletions cut 8 bases from V and 4 bases from J, with 20 bases between. CDR3 DNA: TGTGCCAGCGCTAGTGGATGGGGGGGCGGAGAGACCCAGTACTTC. Protein: CASASGWGGGETQYF.

The chain links TRBV19 to TRBJ2-1, with D possibly TRBD2 on 7 matching bases. The CDR3 has 14 residues. Germline CDR1 and CDR2: LNHDA and SQIVND (reference sequence). The ends were cut back, 5 bases at V and 5 bases at J, with 13 bases in the middle. Here the CDR3 DNA reads TGTGCCAGTAGTTCTTGGGGGGGCGACAATGAGCAGTTCTTC. This encodes CASSSWGGDNEQFF.

This clone occurred once. The chain couples TRBV18 to TRBJ1-1; D call uncertain. The length of the CDR3 is 12 residues. Germline lookup yields CDR1 KGHSH and CDR2 LQKENI. V lost 8 bases and J 11 bases, leaving 18 bases between the germline ends. CDR3 sequence (DNA): TGTGCCAGCAACAGACTTCCTGGCGAGGCTTTCTTT. Amino acid sequence: CASNRLPGEAFF.

This chain's CDR3 is CASSNRDRRTDTQYF. The CDR3 bases are TGTGCCAGCAGCAATCGGGACAGACGCACAGATACGCAGTATTTT. This rearrangement joins TRBV7-9 to TRBJ2-3, with TRBD1 matching 7 bases. The CDR3 loop spans 15 amino acids. CDR1 and CDR2 from the germline V gene are SEHNR and FQNEAQ (reference sequence). The junction had 6 bases not matched to a gene; V was cut back by 5 bases and J by 1 base.

The chain has TRBV11-2 and TRBJ1-2, with D maybe TRBD1 (6 bases). Trimming cost V 0 bases and J 8 bases, with 16 bases left between them. The CDR3 is 15 residues long. CDR1 is SGHAT and CDR2 is FQNNGV in the germline V gene. The chain's CDR3 is CASSLDQGGGRGYTF. As DNA, the CDR3 is TGTGCCAGCAGCTTAGATCAAGGGGGAGGTCGCGGCTACACCTTC.

This clone was seen a single time. V is TRBV4-3 and J is TRBJ2-1; 11 bases align to TRBD2. Per germline, CDR1 LGHNA and CDR2 YSLEER. There are 15 residues in the CDR3. The junction had 4 bases not matched to a gene; V was cut back by 0 bases and J by 9 bases. The CDR3: CASSQDRLAGGEQFF. The CDR3 region has the DNA TGCGCCAGCAGCCAAGATAGGCTAGCGGGAGGTGAGCAGTTCTTC.

This clone was found a few times. J is TRBJ2-7 and V is TRBV29-1, with a possible D match to TRBD1 (6 bases). The V gene lost 4 bases and the J gene lost 3 bases, with 7 bases spanning the gap. The CDR3 has 11 amino acids. The V gene's germline CDR1 is SQVTM and CDR2 ANQGSEA. This CDR3 reads CSVAGVYEQYF. CDR3 bases: TGCAGCGTTGCAGGGGTCTACGAGCAGTACTTC.

The rearrangement uses TRBV4-1 and TRBJ1-1; TRBD1 might be the D (6 bases). CDR1 and CDR2 from the germline V gene are MGHRA and YSYEKL. The V and J ends lost 2 bases and 5 bases respectively, with 15 bases between them. This CDR3 is 15 amino acids long. The CDR3 nucleotides are TGCGCCAGCAGCCAACCACAGGGTAGACGAACTGAAGCTTTCTTT. Its translation is CASSQPQGRRTEAFF.

This clone has more than one count but fewer than ten. The genes are TRBV27 and TRBJ1-1, with a weak D call TRBD1 (6 bases). With 6 bases removed from V and 4 bases from J, the gap between germline ends came to 21 bases. The CDR3 is 16 residues long. Germline assignment: CDR1 MNHEY and CDR2 SMNVEV (reference sequence). CDR3 in amino acids: CASSTEPQGMGTEAFF. As DNA, the CDR3 is TGTGCCAGCAGCACTGAACCCCAGGGGATGGGCACTGAAGCTTTCTTT.

The CDR3 region is CAISESLVKTYEQYF. The CDR3 DNA follows: TGTGCCATCAGTGAGAGTCTAGTCAAGACCTACGAGCAGTACTTC. J is TRBJ2-7 and V is TRBV10-3; D ambiguous. The CDR3 covers 15 residues. V was cut by 2 bases and J by 2 bases, with 13 bases left in between. From germline, CDR1 is ENHRY and CDR2 SYGVKD.

In this sample, this clone turned up a few times. The genes are TRBV6-6 and TRBJ1-1; D call uncertain. CDR3 length: 13 amino acids. V was shortened by 0 bases and J by 1 base, with 3 bases between the two germline ends. Germline V gene sequence: CDR1 MNHNY, CDR2 SVGAGI (reference sequence). The CDR3 loop reads CASSYSRNTEAFF. The CDR3 DNA reads TGTGCCAGCAGTTACTCGCGGAACACTGAAGCTTTCTTT.

This chain links TRBV3-1 (or the pseudogene TRBV3-2) with TRBJ2-5; no clear D gene. CDR3 length: 15 residues. Germline loops: CDR1 LGHDT, CDR2 YNNKEL (reference sequence). The V and J ends lost 3 bases and 0 bases respectively, with 11 bases between them. The CDR3 nucleotides read TGTGCCAGCAGCCACCCGGGCTCCTACCAAGAGACCCAGTACTTC. Encoded protein: CASSHPGSYQETQYF.

In this sample, this clone turned up a few times. J is TRBJ2-6 and V is TRBV7-8, with D hard to call. Trimming stripped 1 base from V and 1 base from J, with 5 bases between. Germline V gene data show CDR1 as SGHVS and CDR2 as FQNEAQ. This CDR3 is 15 amino acids long. Here the CDR3 reads CASSLGGSGANVLTF. Written as DNA, the CDR3 is TGTGCCAGCAGCTTAGGGGGTTCTGGGGCCAACGTCCTGACTTTC.

The chain has TRBV6-5 and TRBJ1-6; no definite D call. V was shortened by 2 bases and J by 5 bases, with 7 bases between the two germline ends. Germline CDR1 and CDR2: MNHEY and SVGAGI. This CDR3 region has 14 residues. CDR3: CASSYLDHNSPLHF. In DNA, the CDR3 is TGTGCCAGCAGTTACCTGGACCATAATTCACCCCTCCACTTT.